The rows below give T cell receptor beta chains drawn from one sample of a study of blood T cells in healthy people across ages. TCRdb redid the calling of the 5' RACE reads with MiXCR, one entry per CDR3 protein. Of roughly 640,000 distinct CDR3 sequences in the sample, roughly 30% are singletons; the top ten hold about 15%. The sequenced sample consisted of blood. These receptors were obtained from a woman aged 80 or over in good health. Each CDR3 is given with its conserved first and last residue. The order of the fields is J gene, clone size, D gene, V gene, CDR3 DNA, CDR3 protein. D genes are given only for firm matches. Clone sizes are given selectively: once, few, many, or a class where the clone is expanded.

TRBJ1-6	few	TRBD1	TRBV5-1	TGCGCCAGCAGCTTGGAGGGACAGGCGAATTCACCCCTCCACTTT	CASSLEGQANSPLHF
TRBJ1-1	-	TRBD1	TRBV30	TGTGCCTGGAGTGTAACCCTGACAGGGTCCGGAGGTTTCTTT	CAWSVTLTGSGGFF
TRBJ1-1	few	TRBD1	TRBV9	TGTGCCAGCAGCGACGAGGGACAGGGGCGATCAGTGGCTTTCTTT	CASSDEGQGRSVAFF
TRBJ2-5	many	-	TRBV11-2	TGTGCCAGCAGCTTAACGGGGCGGCGGGAGACCCAGTACTTC	CASSLTGRRETQYF
TRBJ2-1	few	-	TRBV2	TGTGCCAGCACAGTCCTCTCCTACAATGAGCAGTTCTTC	CASTVLSYNEQFF
TRBJ2-4	-	-	TRBV5-1	TGCGCCAGCAGCACGAGCCCTGGCAGGGAGAACATTCGGTACTTC	CASSTSPGRENIRYF
TRBJ2-7	many	-	TRBV3-1	TGTGCCAGCAGCCCCGTGCTAGCGAGCTACGAGCAGTACTTC	CASSPVLASYEQYF
TRBJ2-2	few	TRBD1	TRBV9	TGTGCCAGCAGCGTTACTGACAGGGGGCTCGACACCGGGGAGCTGTTTTTT	CASSVTDRGLDTGELFF
TRBJ2-7	many	-	TRBV9	TGTGCCAGCAGCTCTAAAGGTGGGGCTGTGGCCTACGAGCAGTACTTC	CASSSKGGAVAYEQYF
TRBJ2-5	-	TRBD1	TRBV14	TGTGCCAGCAGCCAATGGGGACAGGGGGCTCGGGAGACCCAGTACTTC	CASSQWGQGARETQYF
TRBJ2-3	many	TRBD2	TRBV11-1	TGTGCCAGCAGCTTAGAGACTAGCGGCGTCACAGATACGCAGTATTTT	CASSLETSGVTDTQYF
TRBJ2-7	-	-	TRBV12-3/TRBV12-4	TGTGCCAGCAGTTTAAAGGAAGGGGCCGAGCGGTACTTC	CASSLKEGAERYF
TRBJ2-1	many	-	TRBV5-4	TGTGCCAGCAGCTCCTCTAGATATGGCGACTCCTACAATGAGCAGTTCTTC	CASSSSRYGDSYNEQFF
TRBJ2-7	many	TRBD2	TRBV10-2	TGCGCCAGCAGTGAGCCCGGGGGGGCATCCAGCTCCTACGAGCAGTACTTC	CASSEPGGASSSYEQYF
TRBJ2-7	many	-	TRBV6-2/TRBV6-3	TGTGCCAGCAGACCCTCGAGGATTAGATTCGAGCAGTACTTC	CASRPSRIRFEQYF
TRBJ2-6	many	TRBD1	TRBV6-2/TRBV6-3	TGTGCCACCTCGGACAGGGGATTCTCTGGGGCCAACGTCCTGACTTTC	CATSDRGFSGANVLTF
TRBJ2-6	many	-	TRBV3-1	TGTGCCAGCAGCCAAGCGACGGGGAGAGGGGCCAACGTCCTGACTTTC	CASSQATGRGANVLTF
TRBJ2-2	-	-	TRBV6-1	TGTGCCAGCAGAACATACACCGGGGAGCTGTTTTTT	CASRTYTGELFF
TRBJ1-5	-	-	TRBV7-9	TGTGCCAGCAGCGAGAATCGCAATCAGCCCCAGCATTTT	CASSENRNQPQHF
TRBJ1-1	many	-	TRBV12-3/TRBV12-4	TGTGCCAGCAGGCCTGGGGGAGGGCGGAACACTGAAGCTTTCTTT	CASRPGGGRNTEAFF
TRBJ2-3	-	TRBD2	TRBV5-5	TGTGCCAGCAGCCCGAGACTAGCGATCACAGATACGCAGTATTTT	CASSPRLAITDTQYF
TRBJ1-2	many	-	TRBV9	TGTGCCAGCAGCGCAACAGGGCGGGCTAACTATGGCTACACCTTC	CASSATGRANYGYTF
TRBJ1-5	many	-	TRBV27	TGTGCCAGCAGACTCGGACGGGGGGGCAATCAGCCCCAGCATTTT	CASRLGRGGNQPQHF
TRBJ1-2	many	-	TRBV5-1	TGCGCCAGCAGCTCCGACGGAGCCTATGGCTACACCTTC	CASSSDGAYGYTF
TRBJ2-7	-	TRBD2	TRBV7-2	TGTGCCAGCAGCTTACCAAAGACTAGCGGGAGAGGCGAGCAGTACTTC	CASSLPKTSGRGEQYF
TRBJ2-2	few	TRBD1	TRBV27	TGTGCCAGCAGATTCAACAGGGGCCTGAACACCGGGGAGCTGTTTTTT	CASRFNRGLNTGELFF
TRBJ2-5	many	-	TRBV29-1	TGCAGCGTCCTGGTCGGCGGCGAAGGGACCCAGTACTTC	CSVLVGGEGTQYF
TRBJ1-2	many	TRBD1	TRBV27	TGTGCCAGCAGTTTATCCGCCGGGACAGGGGTGAGCTACACCTTC	CASSLSAGTGVSYTF
TRBJ1-1	-	-	TRBV20-1	TGCAGTGCTAGAGATCTCCTGGAAAGGGGCACTGAAGCTTTCTTT	CSARDLLERGTEAFF
TRBJ2-5	many	-	TRBV5-1	TGCGCCAGCAGCTTTTTTGGGGACCAGACCCAGTACTTC	CASSFFGDQTQYF
TRBJ2-5	once	TRBD2	TRBV6-5	TGTGCCAGCAGTTCAGGACTAGCGGGAGGAGTAGGAGAGACCCAGTACTTC	CASSSGLAGGVGETQYF
TRBJ2-7	many	-	TRBV6-1	TGTGCCAGCAGTCCCGTGGGGATCGAGCAGTACTTC	CASSPVGIEQYF
TRBJ2-7	-	-	TRBV28	TGTGCCAGCAGTCCCCGAACCGGGACTGTCTACGAGCAGTACTTC	CASSPRTGTVYEQYF
TRBJ2-7	-	-	TRBV27	TGTGCCAGCAGTTATCTAGAGCGTATCCACGAGCAGTACTTC	CASSYLERIHEQYF
TRBJ1-6	many	-	TRBV4-2	TGTGCCAGCAGCCAAGTGTCGGGCAGAGGCTATAATTCACCCCTCCACTTT	CASSQVSGRGYNSPLHF
TRBJ2-5	-	TRBD2	TRBV5-1	TGCGCCAGCAGCATAGGGGGAATTGGCGGGGGGTTAGGAAATGAGCAGTACTTC	CASSIGGIGGGLGNEQYF
TRBJ1-2	few	-	TRBV20-1	TGCAGTGCTAGAGATCGGGCGGGGTCCGGCTACACCTTC	CSARDRAGSGYTF
TRBJ2-1	many	-	TRBV11-3	TGTGCCAGCAGCCGTGGAGGGGGATACAATGAGCAGTTCTTC	CASSRGGGYNEQFF
TRBJ1-1	few	-	TRBV6-1	TGTGCCAGCAGTACGGGGACAACAAAAACTGAAGCTTTCTTT	CASSTGTTKTEAFF
TRBJ2-3	many	-	TRBV10-3	TGTGCCATCGCAGACTCCGGGACGGGTAGCACAGATACGCAGTATTTT	CAIADSGTGSTDTQYF
TRBJ2-6	once	TRBD1	TRBV29-1	TGCAGCGCCGCGGGACAGGTAGTCTCTGGGGCCAACGTCCTGACTTTC	CSAAGQVVSGANVLTF